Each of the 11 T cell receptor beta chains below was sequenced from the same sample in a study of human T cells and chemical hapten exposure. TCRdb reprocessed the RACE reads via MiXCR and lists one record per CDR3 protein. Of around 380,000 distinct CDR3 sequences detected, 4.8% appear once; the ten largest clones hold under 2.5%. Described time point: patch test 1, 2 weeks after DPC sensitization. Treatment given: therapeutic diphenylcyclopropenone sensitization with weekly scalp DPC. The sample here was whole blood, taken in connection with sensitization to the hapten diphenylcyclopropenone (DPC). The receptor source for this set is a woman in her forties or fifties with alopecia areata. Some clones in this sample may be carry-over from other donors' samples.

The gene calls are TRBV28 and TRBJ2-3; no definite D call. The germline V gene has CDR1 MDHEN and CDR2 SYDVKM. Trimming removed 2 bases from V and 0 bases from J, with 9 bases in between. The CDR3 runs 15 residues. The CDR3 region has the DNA TGTGCCAGCAGTTTACGGGCGGCTAGCACAGATACGCAGTATTTT. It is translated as CASSLRAASTDTQYF.

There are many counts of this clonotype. The CDR3 DNA sequence: TGTGCCAGCAGCTTAGAAGCCAGCGGGCTTCAGTACTTC. This gives the protein CASSLEASGLQYF. The V gene is TRBV11-2, the J gene TRBJ2-7, with D possibly TRBD2 on 6 matching bases. The CDR3 length is 13 residues. Germline lookup yields CDR1 SGHAT and CDR2 FQNNGV. The V gene lost 0 bases and the J gene lost 10 bases, with 13 bases spanning the gap.

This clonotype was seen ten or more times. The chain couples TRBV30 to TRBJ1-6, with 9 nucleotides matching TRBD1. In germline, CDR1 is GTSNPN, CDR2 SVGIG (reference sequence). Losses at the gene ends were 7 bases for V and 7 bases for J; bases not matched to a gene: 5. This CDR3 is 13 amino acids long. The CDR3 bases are TGTGCCTTGTCGGACAGGGGAAATTCACCCCTCCACTTT. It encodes CALSDRGNSPLHF.

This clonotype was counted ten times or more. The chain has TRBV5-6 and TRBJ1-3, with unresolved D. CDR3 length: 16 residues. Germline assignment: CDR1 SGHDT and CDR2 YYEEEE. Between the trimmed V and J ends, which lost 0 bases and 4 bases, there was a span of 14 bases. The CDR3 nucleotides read TGTGCCAGCAGCTTGGCCATATACACGGCCGGAAACACCATATATTTT. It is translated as CASSLAIYTAGNTIYF.

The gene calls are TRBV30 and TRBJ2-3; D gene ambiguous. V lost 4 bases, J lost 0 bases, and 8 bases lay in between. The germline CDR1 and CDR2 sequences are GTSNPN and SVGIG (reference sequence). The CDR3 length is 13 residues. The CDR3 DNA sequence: TGTGCCTGGAACCACGGGAGCACAGATACGCAGTATTTT. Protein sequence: CAWNHGSTDTQYF.

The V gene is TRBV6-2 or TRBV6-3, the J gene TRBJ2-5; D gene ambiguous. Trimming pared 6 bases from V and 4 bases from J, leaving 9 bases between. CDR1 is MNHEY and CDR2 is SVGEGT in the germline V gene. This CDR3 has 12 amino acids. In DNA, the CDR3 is TGTGCCAGCAGCGACCCTACAGAGACCCAGTACTTC. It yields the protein CASSDPTETQYF.

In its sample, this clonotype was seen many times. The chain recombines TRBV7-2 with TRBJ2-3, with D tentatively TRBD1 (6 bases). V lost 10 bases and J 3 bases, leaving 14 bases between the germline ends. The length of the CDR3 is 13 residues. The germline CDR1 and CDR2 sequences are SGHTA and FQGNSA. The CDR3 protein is CATFVRGTDTQYF. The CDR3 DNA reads TGTGCCACCTTCGTTAGGGGGACAGATACGCAGTATTTT.

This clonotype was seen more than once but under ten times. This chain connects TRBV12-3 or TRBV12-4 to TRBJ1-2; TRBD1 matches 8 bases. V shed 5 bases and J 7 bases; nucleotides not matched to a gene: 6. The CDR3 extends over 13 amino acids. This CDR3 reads CASSPRTGFGYTF. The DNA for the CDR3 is TGTGCCAGCAGTCCGCGGACAGGGTTTGGCTACACCTTC.

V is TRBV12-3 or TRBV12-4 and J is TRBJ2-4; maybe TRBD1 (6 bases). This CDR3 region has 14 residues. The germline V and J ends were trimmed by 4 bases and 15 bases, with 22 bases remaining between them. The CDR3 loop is CASSSPGTRGDSYF. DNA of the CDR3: TGTGCCAGCAGTTCGCCGGGAACCAGGGGTGATTCGTACTTC.

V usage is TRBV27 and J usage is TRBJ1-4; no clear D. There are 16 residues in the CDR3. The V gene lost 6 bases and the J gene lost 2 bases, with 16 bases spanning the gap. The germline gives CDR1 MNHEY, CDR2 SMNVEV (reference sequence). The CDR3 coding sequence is TGTGCCAGCAGACCTATTCTGGCCGCGACTAATGAAAAACTGTTTTTT. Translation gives CASRPILAATNEKLFF.

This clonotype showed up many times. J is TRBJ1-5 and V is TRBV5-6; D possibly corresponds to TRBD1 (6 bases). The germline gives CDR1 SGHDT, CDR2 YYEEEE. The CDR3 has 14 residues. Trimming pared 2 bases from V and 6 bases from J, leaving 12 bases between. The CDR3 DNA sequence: TGTGCCAGCAGCTTACAGGGTCGGAGTCAGCCCCAGCATTTT. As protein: CASSLQGRSQPQHF.